The 24 T cell receptor beta chains in this list originate from one sample, sequenced in a study of CD8+ T cells in alopecia areata. Investigators isolated RNA and reverse transcribed it into cDNA to act as the sequencing template. This table comes from immunoSEQ multiplex PCR, and its TCRdb copy is limited to in-frame clones, with some not included. The table has roughly 110,000 clones, roughly 50% seen once. Treatment reported: oral pan-JAK inhibitor, 5-10 mg twice daily. The sample was CD4+ T cells sorted from blood, taken at week 24, from a patient treated with tofacitinib. Source of these receptors: a human donor with alopecia areata.

The chain combines TRBV7-8 with TRBJ1-4, with D possibly TRBD1 on 5 matching bases. Trimming took off 0 bases at V and 8 bases at J, with 19 bases between the two ends. Germline values: CDR1 SGHVS, CDR2 FQNEAQ. This CDR3 contains 17 residues. CDR3 coding DNA: TGTGCCAGCAGCTTAGCGAGCCCAGGGCGGAAAGGGGAAAAACTGTTTTTT. Residues: CASSLASPGRKGEKLFF.

This clone has a handful of counts. The chain joins TRBV2 to TRBJ2-6, with D unresolved. V lost 4 bases to trimming and J lost 2 bases, with 0 bases between them. Germline CDR1 reads SNHLY; CDR2 reads FYNNEI. The CDR3 runs 12 residues. The CDR3 bases are TGTGCCAGCAGTGCTGGGGCCAACGTCCTGACTTTC. Amino acids: CASSAGANVLTF.

The genes are TRBV5-1 and TRBJ2-2; TRBD1 matches at 7 bases. CDR3 length equals 14 residues. CDR1 and CDR2 from the germline V gene are SGHRS and YFSETQ. V lost 0 bases, J lost 7 bases, and 3 bases stayed unmatched. CDR3 bases: TGCGCCAGCAGCTTGGACGGGGACAGCGGGGAGCTGTTTTTT. Its translation: CASSLDGDSGELFF.

The chain employs TRBV18 and TRBJ2-7; D call uncertain. V dropped 3 bases and J dropped 7 bases, with 7 bases sitting between them. CDR3 length: 11 amino acids. CDR1 and CDR2 from the germline V gene are KGHSH and LQKENI. Written as DNA, the CDR3 is TGTGCCAGCTCACCGTCCTGGGAGCAGTACTTC. Protein sequence: CASSPSWEQYF.

Comment on this clone: This CDR3 is also generated by other DNA sequences in the sample. The CDR3 DNA reads as TGTGCCAGCAGCTCAGGTCGGAGGGAGACCCAGTACTTC. This encodes CASSSGRRETQYF. V is TRBV7-2 and J is TRBJ2-5; a weak D match, TRBD2 (5 bases). Trimming shortened V by 4 bases and J by 5 bases, and 11 bases separated the two germline ends. Germline V CDR1 and CDR2: SGHTA, FQGNSA. The CDR3 spans 13 residues.

This clone has just a few counts. The V and J genes are TRBV4-1 and TRBJ1-1; 7 positions match TRBD1. The CDR3 contains 14 residues. Germline assignment: CDR1 MGHRA and CDR2 YSYEKL. V lost 3 bases and J lost 2; bases outside the gene matches: 3. CDR3 in DNA: TGCGCCAGCAGCCACCCAGGGGGAAACACTGAAGCTTTCTTT. Translated, it gives CASSHPGGNTEAFF.

The chain couples TRBV29-1 to TRBJ1-1; TRBD1 matches 7 bases. Trimming cost V 7 bases and J 7 bases; bases outside gene matches: 12. The germline CDR1 and CDR2 sequences are SQVTM and ANQGSEA. CDR3 length: 13 residues. CDR3 DNA: TGCAGCGGCGCTCGGACAGGCGGCAATGAAGCTTTCTTT. Translated: CSGARTGGNEAFF.

This clone was counted between two and nine times. CDR3 coding DNA: TGCAGCGTTTACGCTAGCGGGGAAAACATTCAGTACTTC. Protein: CSVYASGENIQYF. This rearrangement joins TRBV29-1 to TRBJ2-4; 9 nucleotides align to TRBD2. The junction had 4 bases not matched to a gene; V was cut back by 5 bases and J by 5 bases. The CDR3 is 13 residues long. CDR1 and CDR2 (germline): SQVTM, ANQGSEA.

The chain uses TRBV30 and TRBJ2-7; D ambiguous. The CDR3 is made up of 12 amino acids. The germline V gene encodes CDR1 GTSNPN and CDR2 SVGIG (reference sequence). The V end lost 0 bases, the J end lost 5 bases, and 8 bases lay between the germline ends. CDR3 bases: TGTGCCTGGAGTGTTAGTGGGAACGAGCAGTACTTC. It yields the protein CAWSVSGNEQYF. The full variable domain, in which reference TRBV30 and TRBJ2-7 provide the parts outside the CDR3, is SQTIHQWPATLVQPVGSPLSLECTVEGTSNPNLYWYRQAAGRGLQLLFYSVGIGQISSEVPQNLSASRPQDRQFILSSKKLLLSDSGFYLCAWSVSGNEQYFGPGTRLTVT.

The table lists this clone with a count of one. The J gene is TRBJ2-5, the V gene TRBV19, with D possibly called TRBD1 or TRBD2 (6 bases each). Germline lookup yields CDR1 LNHDA and CDR2 SQIVND (reference sequence). With 5 bases removed from V and 4 bases from J, the gap between germline ends came to 23 bases. The CDR3 consists of 17 residues. CDR3 region: CASSSHRGGPRGETQYF. The CDR3 DNA reads TGTGCCAGTAGTTCCCATAGAGGGGGGCCCCGCGGAGAGACCCAGTACTTC.

The chain recombines TRBV7-2 with TRBJ2-1, with D possibly called TRBD1 or TRBD2 (5 bases each). CDR3 size: 14 residues. The germline V and J ends were trimmed by 5 bases and 8 bases, with 16 bases remaining between them. Germline values: CDR1 SGHTA, CDR2 FQGNSA. As DNA, the CDR3 is TGTGCCAGCAGCCTCGGGACCCGTAGCTATGAGCAGTTCTTC. It yields the protein CASSLGTRSYEQFF.

This chain joins TRBV6-5 and TRBJ1-1; TRBD1 matches at 7 bases. V gave up 4 bases and J gave up 7 bases; unmatched junction bases: 9. The CDR3 spans 14 residues. Per germline, CDR1 MNHEY and CDR2 SVGAGI. DNA for the CDR3: TGTGCCAGCAGTTCTCCGGGACAGCCGAATGAAGCTTTCTTT. This sequence encodes CASSSPGQPNEAFF.

The gene calls are TRBV5-1 and TRBJ2-2; D is unclear. The V end lost 4 bases, the J end lost 5 bases, and 12 bases lay between the germline ends. The CDR3 length is 14 residues. Germline assignment: CDR1 SGHRS and CDR2 YFSETQ. This CDR3 is CASSRQGSTGELFF. CDR3 nucleotides: TGCGCCAGCAGCCGCCAAGGGTCGACCGGGGAGCTGTTTTTT.

This clone has only one observation. CDR3 loop: CASSDSGGGYGYTF. The CDR3 nucleotides are TGTGCCAGCAGTGACTCAGGGGGAGGCTATGGCTACACCTTC. V gene TRBV25-1 combines with J gene TRBJ1-2; 7 bases match TRBD1. After removal of 3 bases from V and 4 bases from J, the junction contained 5 bases not matched to a gene. Germline V gene data show CDR1 as MGHDK and CDR2 as SYGVNS. CDR3 length: 14 residues.

V usage is TRBV30 and J usage is TRBJ1-1; weak D call: TRBD1 (6 bases). Germline CDR1 and CDR2: GTSNPN and SVGIG (reference sequence). V lost 0 bases and J lost 5, with 16 bases in between. This CDR3 spans 15 amino acids. The CDR3 region has the DNA TGTGCCTGGAGTGTACTTGGGGGGCTCTGGACTGAAGCTTTCTTT. The encoded protein is CAWSVLGGLWTEAFF. Drawing the rest from reference TRBV30 and TRBJ1-1, the complete variable domain is SQTIHQWPATLVQPVGSPLSLECTVEGTSNPNLYWYRQAAGRGLQLLFYSVGIGQISSEVPQNLSASRPQDRQFILSSKKLLLSDSGFYLCAWSVLGGLWTEAFFGQGTRLTVV.

The chain recombines TRBV7-2 with TRBJ2-5; D gene uncertain. The CDR3 runs 11 residues. With 1 base removed from V and 7 bases from J, the gap between germline ends came to 4 bases. Germline loops: CDR1 SGHTA, CDR2 FQGNSA. The CDR3 sequence is CASSLEVTQYF. For the CDR3, the DNA is TGTGCCAGCAGCTTAGAGGTGACCCAGTACTTC.

The genes are TRBV30 and TRBJ2-3; TRBD1 is a possible D gene (5 bases). This CDR3 spans 13 amino acids. Looked up from germline, CDR1 is GTSNPN and CDR2 is SVGIG (reference sequence). V was clipped by 0 bases and J by 3 bases, with 7 bases between them. CDR3 coding DNA: TGTGCCTGGAGTGTACAGGCTACAGATACGCAGTATTTT. This encodes CAWSVQATDTQYF.

This chain connects TRBV4-1 to TRBJ1-6; D gene unclear. From germline, CDR1 is MGHRA and CDR2 YSYEKL. The CDR3 has 17 residues. V lost 1 base, J lost 10 bases, and 20 bases lay in between. CDR3 sequence reads: CASSQVDLGFRRSPLHF. CDR3 nucleotide sequence: TGCGCCAGCAGCCAAGTCGATCTGGGGTTTCGGAGGTCACCCCTCCACTTT.

The chain links TRBV7-8 to TRBJ2-7; a possible D gene is TRBD2 (6 bases). The CDR3 is 17 residues long. Germline assignment: CDR1 SGHVS and CDR2 FQNEAQ. V was trimmed by 5 bases and J by 3 bases, leaving 23 bases between them. CDR3 residues: CASSPRTGGDSHYEQYF. CDR3 sequence (DNA): TGTGCCAGCAGCCCCCGGACCGGGGGAGATTCCCACTACGAGCAGTACTTC.

This sequence joins TRBV11-2 and TRBJ2-7; 11 positions agree with TRBD2. The CDR3 contains 18 residues. Germline assignment: CDR1 SGHAT and CDR2 FQNNGV. After removal of 1 base from V and 5 bases from J, the junction contained 13 bases not matched to a gene. CDR3 amino acids: CASSLGGPLAGGKNEQYF. CDR3 coding DNA: TGTGCCAGCAGCTTAGGCGGCCCCTTAGCGGGGGGGAAGAACGAGCAGTACTTC.

The chain has TRBV25-1 and TRBJ2-7, with D uncertain. CDR3 length: 13 amino acids. Trimming stripped 4 bases from V and 5 bases from J, with 12 bases between. Germline loops: CDR1 MGHDK, CDR2 SYGVNS. Here the CDR3 DNA reads TGTGCCAGCAGTGGAGCAGGATTCAACGAGCAGTACTTC. Its protein is CASSGAGFNEQYF.

The sample holds a few counts of this clone. The chain recombines TRBV19 with TRBJ2-2; no definite D call. This CDR3 contains 13 residues. Germline CDR1 is LNHDA and CDR2 is SQIVND (reference sequence). The ends were cut back, 5 bases at V and 3 bases at J, with 7 bases in the middle. The CDR3 reads CASSSGYTGELFF. The DNA of the CDR3 is TGTGCCAGTAGTTCAGGTTACACCGGGGAGCTGTTTTTT. Looking up the rest from reference TRBV19 and TRBJ2-2 gives the full variable domain: DGGITQSPKYLFRKEGQNVTLSCEQNLNHDAMYWYRQDPGQGLRLIYYSQIVNDFQKGDIAEGYSVSREKKESFPLTVTSAQKNPTAFYLCASSSGYTGELFFGEGSRLTVL.

This clone was seen only once. The CDR3 DNA sequence: TGTGCCAGCAGCTTAGAGGGGGGCCGTGGTACGCAGTATTTT. Its protein is CASSLEGGRGTQYF. V gene TRBV7-2 combines with J gene TRBJ2-3, with D perhaps given as TRBD1 or TRBD2 (6 bases each). The CDR3 spans 14 residues. Germline V lookup: CDR1 SGHTA, CDR2 FQGNSA. V was pared by 1 base and J by 8 bases, with 13 bases between.

The V call is TRBV29-1, the J call TRBJ2-1; 10 nucleotides align to TRBD2. CDR1 SQVTM and CDR2 ANQGSEA come from the germline V gene. V lost 7 bases to trimming and J lost 3 bases; unmatched junction nucleotides: 6. CDR3 length equals 14 residues. CDR3 nucleotide sequence: TGCAGCGGCTCTAGCGGGGGAAACTACAATGAGCAGTTCTTC. Translating gives CSGSSGGNYNEQFF.